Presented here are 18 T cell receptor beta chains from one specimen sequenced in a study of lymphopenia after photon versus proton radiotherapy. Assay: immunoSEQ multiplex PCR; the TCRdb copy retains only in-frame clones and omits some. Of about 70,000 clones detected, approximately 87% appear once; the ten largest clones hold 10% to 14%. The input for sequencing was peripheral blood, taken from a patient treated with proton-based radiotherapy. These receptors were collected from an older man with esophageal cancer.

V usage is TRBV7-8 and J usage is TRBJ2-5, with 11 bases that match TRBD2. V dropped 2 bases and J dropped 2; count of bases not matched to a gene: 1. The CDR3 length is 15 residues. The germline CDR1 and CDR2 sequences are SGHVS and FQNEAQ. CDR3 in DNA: TGTGCCAGCAGCTTACTAGCGGGAGGACAAGAGACCCAGTACTTC. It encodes CASSLLAGGQETQYF.

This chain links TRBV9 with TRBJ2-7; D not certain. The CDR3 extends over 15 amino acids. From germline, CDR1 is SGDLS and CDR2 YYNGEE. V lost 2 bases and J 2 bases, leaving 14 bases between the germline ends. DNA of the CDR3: TGTGCCAGCAGCGTCGACCCAGTCGGCACCTACGAGCAGTACTTC. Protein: CASSVDPVGTYEQYF.

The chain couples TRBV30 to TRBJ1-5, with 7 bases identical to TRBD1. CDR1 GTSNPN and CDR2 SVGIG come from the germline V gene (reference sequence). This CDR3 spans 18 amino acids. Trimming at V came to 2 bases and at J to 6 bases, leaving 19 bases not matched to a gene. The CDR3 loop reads CAWSRWSARQGLFQPQHF. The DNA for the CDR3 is TGTGCCTGGAGTCGTTGGTCTGCGCGACAGGGCCTCTTTCAGCCCCAGCATTTT.

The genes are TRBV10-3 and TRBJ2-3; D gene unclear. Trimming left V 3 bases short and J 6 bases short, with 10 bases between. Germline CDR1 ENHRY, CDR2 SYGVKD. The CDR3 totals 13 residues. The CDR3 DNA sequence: TGTGCCATCAGTGAACTGGGAATGGATACGCAGTATTTT. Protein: CAISELGMDTQYF.

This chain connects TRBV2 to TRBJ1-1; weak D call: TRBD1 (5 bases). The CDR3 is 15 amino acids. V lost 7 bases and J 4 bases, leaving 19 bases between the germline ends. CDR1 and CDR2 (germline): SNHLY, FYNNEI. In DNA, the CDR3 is TGTGCCAGCAACCTCCAGGGAGGGTTCAGCACTGAAGCTTTCTTT. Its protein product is CASNLQGGFSTEAFF. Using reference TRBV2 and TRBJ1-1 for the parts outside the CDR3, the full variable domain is EPEVTQTPSHQVTQMGQEVILRCVPISNHLYFYWYRQILGQKVEFLVSFYNNEISEKSEIFDDQFSVERPDGSNFTLKIRSTKLEDSAMYFCASNLQGGFSTEAFFGQGTRLTVV.

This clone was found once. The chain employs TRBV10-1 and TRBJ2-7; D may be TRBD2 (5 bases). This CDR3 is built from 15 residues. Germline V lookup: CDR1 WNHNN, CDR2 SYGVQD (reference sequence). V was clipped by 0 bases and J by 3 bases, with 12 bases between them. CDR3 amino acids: CASSESEAEDYEQYF. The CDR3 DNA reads TGCGCCAGCAGTGAGTCGGAGGCGGAGGACTACGAGCAGTACTTC.

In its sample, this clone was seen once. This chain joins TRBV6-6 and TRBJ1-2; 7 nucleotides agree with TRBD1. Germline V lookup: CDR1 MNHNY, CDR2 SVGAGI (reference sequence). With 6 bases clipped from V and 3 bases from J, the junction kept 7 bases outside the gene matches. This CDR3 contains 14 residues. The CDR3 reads CASRLTGTDYGYTF. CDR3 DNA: TGTGCCAGCAGACTTACCGGGACAGACTATGGCTACACCTTC.

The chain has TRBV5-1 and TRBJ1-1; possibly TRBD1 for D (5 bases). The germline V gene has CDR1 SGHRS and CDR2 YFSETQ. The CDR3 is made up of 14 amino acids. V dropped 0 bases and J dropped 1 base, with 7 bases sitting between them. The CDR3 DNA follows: TGCGCCAGCAGCTTGGGGACAACGAACACTGAAGCTTTCTTT. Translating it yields CASSLGTTNTEAFF.

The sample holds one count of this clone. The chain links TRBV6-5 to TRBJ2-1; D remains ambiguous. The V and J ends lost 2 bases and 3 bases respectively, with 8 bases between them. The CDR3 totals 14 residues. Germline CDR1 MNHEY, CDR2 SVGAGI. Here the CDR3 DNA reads TGTGCCAGCAGTTACGGCCGTTTCTACAATGAGCAGTTCTTC. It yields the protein CASSYGRFYNEQFF.

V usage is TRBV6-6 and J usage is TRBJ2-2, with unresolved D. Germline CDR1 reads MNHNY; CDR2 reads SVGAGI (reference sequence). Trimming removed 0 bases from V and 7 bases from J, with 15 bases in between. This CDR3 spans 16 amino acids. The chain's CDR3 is CASSYSIAGNGGELFF. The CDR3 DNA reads TGTGCCAGCAGTTACTCGATTGCTGGCAATGGCGGGGAGCTGTTTTTT.

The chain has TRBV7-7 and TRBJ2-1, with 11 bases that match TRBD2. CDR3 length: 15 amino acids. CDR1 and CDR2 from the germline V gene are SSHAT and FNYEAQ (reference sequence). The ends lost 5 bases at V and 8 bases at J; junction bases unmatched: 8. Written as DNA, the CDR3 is TGTGCCAGCAGCGCGCTGACTAGCGGGATCCATGAGCAGTTCTTC. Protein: CASSALTSGIHEQFF.

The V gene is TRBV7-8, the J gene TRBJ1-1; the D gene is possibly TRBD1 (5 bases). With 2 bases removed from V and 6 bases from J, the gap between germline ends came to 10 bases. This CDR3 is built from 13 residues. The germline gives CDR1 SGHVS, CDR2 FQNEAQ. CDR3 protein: CASSLNGAPEAFF. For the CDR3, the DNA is TGTGCCAGCAGCTTAAACGGGGCTCCTGAAGCTTTCTTT.

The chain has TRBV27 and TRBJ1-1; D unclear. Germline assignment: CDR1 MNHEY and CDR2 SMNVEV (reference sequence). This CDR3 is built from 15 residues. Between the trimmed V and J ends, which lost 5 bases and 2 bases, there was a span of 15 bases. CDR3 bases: TGTGCCAGCAGTACCCTGAGAAGGGTTAACACTGAAGCTTTCTTT. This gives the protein CASSTLRRVNTEAFF.

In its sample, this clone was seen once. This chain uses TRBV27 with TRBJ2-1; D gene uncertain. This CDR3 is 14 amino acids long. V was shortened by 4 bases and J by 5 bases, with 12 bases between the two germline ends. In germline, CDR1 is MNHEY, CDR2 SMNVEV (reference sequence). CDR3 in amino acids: CASSYLSSNNEQFF. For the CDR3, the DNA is TGTGCCAGCAGTTACCTCAGCAGTAACAATGAGCAGTTCTTC.

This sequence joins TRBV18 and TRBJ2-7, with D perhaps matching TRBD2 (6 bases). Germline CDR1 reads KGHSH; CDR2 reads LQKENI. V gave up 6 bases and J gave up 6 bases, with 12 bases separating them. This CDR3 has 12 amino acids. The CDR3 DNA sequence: TGTGCCAGCTCCCGAGTGGAGGGCGAGCAGTACTTC. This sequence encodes CASSRVEGEQYF.

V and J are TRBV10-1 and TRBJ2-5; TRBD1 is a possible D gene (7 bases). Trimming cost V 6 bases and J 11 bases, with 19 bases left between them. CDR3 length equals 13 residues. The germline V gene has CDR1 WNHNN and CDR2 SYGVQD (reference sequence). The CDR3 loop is CASSSDWRGPQYF. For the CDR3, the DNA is TGCGCCAGCAGCTCGGACTGGAGGGGGCCTCAGTACTTC.

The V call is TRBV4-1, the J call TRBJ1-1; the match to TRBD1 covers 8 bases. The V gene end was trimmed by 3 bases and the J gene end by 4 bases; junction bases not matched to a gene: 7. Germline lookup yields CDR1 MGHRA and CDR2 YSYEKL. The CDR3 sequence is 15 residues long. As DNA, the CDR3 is TGCGCCAGCAGCCATAGTAAGGACAGGGCCACTGAAGCTTTCTTT. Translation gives CASSHSKDRATEAFF.

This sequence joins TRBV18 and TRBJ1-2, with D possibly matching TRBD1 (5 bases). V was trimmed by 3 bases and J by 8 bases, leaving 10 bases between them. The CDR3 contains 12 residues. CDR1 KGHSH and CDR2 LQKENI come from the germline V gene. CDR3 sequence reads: CASSPEGPGYTF. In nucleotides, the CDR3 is TGTGCCAGCTCACCGGAGGGGCCAGGCTACACCTTC.